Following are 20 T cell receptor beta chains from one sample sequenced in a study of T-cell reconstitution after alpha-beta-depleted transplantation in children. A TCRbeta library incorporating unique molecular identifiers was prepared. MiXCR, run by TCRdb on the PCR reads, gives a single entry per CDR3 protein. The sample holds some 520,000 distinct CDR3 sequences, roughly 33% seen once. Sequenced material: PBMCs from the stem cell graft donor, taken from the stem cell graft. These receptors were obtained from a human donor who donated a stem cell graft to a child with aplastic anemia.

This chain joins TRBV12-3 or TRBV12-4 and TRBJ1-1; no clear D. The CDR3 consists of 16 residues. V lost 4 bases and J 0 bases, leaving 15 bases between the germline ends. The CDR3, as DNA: TGTGCCAGCAGTTCGCACCTGCGATGGATGAACACTGAAGCTTTCTTT. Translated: CASSSHLRWMNTEAFF.

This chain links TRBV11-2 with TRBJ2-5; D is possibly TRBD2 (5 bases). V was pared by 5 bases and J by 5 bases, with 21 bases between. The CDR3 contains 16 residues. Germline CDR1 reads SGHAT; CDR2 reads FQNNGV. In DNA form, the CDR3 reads TGTGCCAGCAGCCCCGTACCGGACTCCACGACGGAGACCCAGTACTTC. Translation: CASSPVPDSTTETQYF.

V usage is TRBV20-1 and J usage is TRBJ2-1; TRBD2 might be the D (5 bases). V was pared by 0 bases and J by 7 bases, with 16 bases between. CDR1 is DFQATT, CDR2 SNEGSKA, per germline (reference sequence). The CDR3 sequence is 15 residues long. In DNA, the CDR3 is TGCAGTGCTAGAGACGCCGGTCGGACGGGGAATGAGCAGTTCTTC. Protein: CSARDAGRTGNEQFF.

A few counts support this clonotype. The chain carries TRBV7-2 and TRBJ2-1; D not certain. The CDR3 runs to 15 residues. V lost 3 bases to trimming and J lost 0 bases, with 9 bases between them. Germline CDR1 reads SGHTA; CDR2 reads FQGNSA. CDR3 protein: CASSFDRSSYNEQFF. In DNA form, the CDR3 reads TGTGCCAGCAGCTTCGACCGTAGCTCCTACAATGAGCAGTTCTTC. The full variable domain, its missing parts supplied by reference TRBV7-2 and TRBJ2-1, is GAGVSQSPSNKVTEKGKDVELRCDPISGHTALYWYRQSLGQGLEFLIYFQGNSAPDKSGLPSDRFSAERTGGSVSTLTIQRTQQEDSAVYLCASSFDRSSYNEQFFGPGTRLTVL.

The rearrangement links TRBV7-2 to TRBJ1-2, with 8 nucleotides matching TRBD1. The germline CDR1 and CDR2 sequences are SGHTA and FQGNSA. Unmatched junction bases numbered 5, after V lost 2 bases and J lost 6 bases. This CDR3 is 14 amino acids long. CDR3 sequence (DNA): TGTGCCAGCAGCTTAAATCCAGGGGGCAATGGCTACACCTTC. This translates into CASSLNPGGNGYTF.

The CDR3 protein is CASSFIRDSIKGYEQYV. The CDR3 nucleotides are TGTGCCAGCAGTTTCATCCGGGACTCTATCAAAGGCTACGAGCAGTACGTC. V gene TRBV3-1 combines with J gene TRBJ2-7; perhaps TRBD2 as D (6 bases). Between the trimmed V and J ends, which lost 6 bases and 3 bases, there was a span of 24 bases. Germline V gene lookup returns CDR1 LGHDT and CDR2 YNNKEL (reference sequence). The CDR3 loop spans 17 amino acids.

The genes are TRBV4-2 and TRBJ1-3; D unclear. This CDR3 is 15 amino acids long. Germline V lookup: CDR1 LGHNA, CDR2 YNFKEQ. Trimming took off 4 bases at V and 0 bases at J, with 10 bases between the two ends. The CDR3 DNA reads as TGTGCCAGCAGCCCTCTCAGTAGCTCTGGAAACACCATATATTTT. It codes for CASSPLSSSGNTIYF.

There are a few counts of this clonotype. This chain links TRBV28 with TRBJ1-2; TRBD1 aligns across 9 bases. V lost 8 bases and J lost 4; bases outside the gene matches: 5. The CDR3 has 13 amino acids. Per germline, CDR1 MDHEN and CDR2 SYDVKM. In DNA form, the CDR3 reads TGTGCCAGCGGAGGACAGGGGATCTATGGCTACACCTTC. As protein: CASGGQGIYGYTF.

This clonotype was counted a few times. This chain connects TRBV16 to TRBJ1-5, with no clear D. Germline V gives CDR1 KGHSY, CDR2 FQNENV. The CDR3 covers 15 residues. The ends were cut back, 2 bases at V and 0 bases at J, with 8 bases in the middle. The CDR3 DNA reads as TGTGCCAGCAGCCAAGTACAGCATAGCAATCAGCCCCAGCATTTT. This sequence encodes CASSQVQHSNQPQHF.

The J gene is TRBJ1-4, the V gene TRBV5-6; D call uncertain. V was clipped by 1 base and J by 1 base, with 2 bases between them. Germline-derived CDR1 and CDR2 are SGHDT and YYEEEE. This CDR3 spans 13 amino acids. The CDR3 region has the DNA TGTGCCAGCAGCTTGATAACTAATGAAAAACTGTTTTTT. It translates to CASSLITNEKLFF.

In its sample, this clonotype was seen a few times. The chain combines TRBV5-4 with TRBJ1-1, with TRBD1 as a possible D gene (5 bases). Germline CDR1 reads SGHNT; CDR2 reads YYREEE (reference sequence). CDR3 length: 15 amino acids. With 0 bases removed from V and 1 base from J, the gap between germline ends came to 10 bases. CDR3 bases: TGTGCCAGCAGCTTGGCCTCGACAGCGAACACTGAAGCTTTCTTT. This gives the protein CASSLASTANTEAFF.

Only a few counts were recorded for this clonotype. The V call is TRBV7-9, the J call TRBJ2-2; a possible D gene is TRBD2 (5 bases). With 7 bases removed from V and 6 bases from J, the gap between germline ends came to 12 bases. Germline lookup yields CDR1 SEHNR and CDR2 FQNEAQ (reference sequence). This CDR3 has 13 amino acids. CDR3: CASIPSGAGELFF. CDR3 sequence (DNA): TGTGCCAGCATCCCGAGCGGAGCCGGGGAGCTGTTTTTT.

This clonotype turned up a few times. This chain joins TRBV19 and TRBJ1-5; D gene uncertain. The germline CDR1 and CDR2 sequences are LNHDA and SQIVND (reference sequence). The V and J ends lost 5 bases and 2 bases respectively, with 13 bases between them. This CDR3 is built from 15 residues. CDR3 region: CASSFGDMGNQPQHF. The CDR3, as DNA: TGTGCCAGTAGTTTTGGAGATATGGGCAATCAGCCCCAGCATTTT. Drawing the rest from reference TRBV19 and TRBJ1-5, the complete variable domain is DGGITQSPKYLFRKEGQNVTLSCEQNLNHDAMYWYRQDPGQGLRLIYYSQIVNDFQKGDIAEGYSVSREKKESFPLTVTSAQKNPTAFYLCASSFGDMGNQPQHFGDGTRLSIL.

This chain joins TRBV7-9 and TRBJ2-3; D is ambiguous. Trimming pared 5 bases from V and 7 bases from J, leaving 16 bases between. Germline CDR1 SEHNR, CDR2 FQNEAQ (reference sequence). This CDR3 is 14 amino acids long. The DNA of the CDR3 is TGTGCCAGCAGCATGCGAGTATCGGCTCATACGCAGTATTTT. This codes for CASSMRVSAHTQYF.

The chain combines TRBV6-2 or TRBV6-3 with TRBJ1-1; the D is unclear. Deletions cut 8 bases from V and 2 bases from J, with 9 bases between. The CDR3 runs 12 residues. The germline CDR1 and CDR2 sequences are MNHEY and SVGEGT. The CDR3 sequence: CASLPVNTEAFF. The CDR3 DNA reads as TGTGCCAGCCTTCCCGTAAACACTGAAGCTTTCTTT.

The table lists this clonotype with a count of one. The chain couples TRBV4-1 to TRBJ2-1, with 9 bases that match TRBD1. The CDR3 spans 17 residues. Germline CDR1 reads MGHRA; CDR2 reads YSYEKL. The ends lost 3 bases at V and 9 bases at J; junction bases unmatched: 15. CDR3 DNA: TGCGCCAGCAGCCAGGAGCCGACAGGGGGGGTCGTATCTGAGCAGTTCTTC. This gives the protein CASSQEPTGGVVSEQFF.

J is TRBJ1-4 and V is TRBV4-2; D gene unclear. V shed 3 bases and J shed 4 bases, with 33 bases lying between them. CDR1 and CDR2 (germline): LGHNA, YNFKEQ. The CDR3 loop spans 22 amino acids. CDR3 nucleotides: TGTGCCAGCAGCCACGGATATCCCCCCGGAAGATATATGTGGGAGTATAATGAAAAACTGTTTTTT. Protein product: CASSHGYPPGRYMWEYNEKLFF.

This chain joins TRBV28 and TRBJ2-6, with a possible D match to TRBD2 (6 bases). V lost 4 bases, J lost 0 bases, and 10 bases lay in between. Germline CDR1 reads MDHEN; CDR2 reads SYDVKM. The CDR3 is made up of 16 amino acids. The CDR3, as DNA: TGTGCCAGCAGTTCCCCGGGGGTCTCTGGGGCCAACGTCCTGACTTTC. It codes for CASSSPGVSGANVLTF. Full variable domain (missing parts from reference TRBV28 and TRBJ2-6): DVKVTQSSRYLVKRTGEKVFLECVQDMDHENMFWYRQDPGLGLRLIYFSYDVKMKEKGDIPEGYSVSREKKERFSLILESASTNQTSMYLCASSSPGVSGANVLTFGAGSRLTVL.

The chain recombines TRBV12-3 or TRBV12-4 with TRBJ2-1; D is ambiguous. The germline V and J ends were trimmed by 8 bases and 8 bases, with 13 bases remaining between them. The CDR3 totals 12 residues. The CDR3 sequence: CASRTSRHEQFF. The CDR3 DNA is TGTGCCAGCCGCACATCCCGACATGAGCAGTTCTTC.

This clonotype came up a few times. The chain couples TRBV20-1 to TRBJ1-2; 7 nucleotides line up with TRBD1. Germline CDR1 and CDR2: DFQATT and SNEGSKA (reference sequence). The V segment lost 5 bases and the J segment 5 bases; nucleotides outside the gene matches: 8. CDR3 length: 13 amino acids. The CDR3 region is CSARTGDIYGYTF. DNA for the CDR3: TGCAGTGCTCGGACAGGAGATATTTATGGCTACACCTTC.